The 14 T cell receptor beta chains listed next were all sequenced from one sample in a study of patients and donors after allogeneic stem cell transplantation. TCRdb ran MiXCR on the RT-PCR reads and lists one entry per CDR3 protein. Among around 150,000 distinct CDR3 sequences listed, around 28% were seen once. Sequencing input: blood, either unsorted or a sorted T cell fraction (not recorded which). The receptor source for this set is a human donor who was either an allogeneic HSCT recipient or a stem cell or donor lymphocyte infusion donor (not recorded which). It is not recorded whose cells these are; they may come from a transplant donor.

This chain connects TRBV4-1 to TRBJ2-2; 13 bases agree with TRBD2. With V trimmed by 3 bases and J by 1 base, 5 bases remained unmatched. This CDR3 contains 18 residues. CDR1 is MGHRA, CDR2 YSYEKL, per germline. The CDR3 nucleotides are TGCGCCAGCAGCCACCCCGGGACTAGCGGGAAGAACACCGGGGAGCTGTTTTTT. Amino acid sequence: CASSHPGTSGKNTGELFF.

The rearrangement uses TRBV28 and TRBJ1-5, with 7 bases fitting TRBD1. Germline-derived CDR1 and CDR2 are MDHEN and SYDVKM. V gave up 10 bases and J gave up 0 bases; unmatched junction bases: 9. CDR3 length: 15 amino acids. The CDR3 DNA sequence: TGTGCCACCCGAGCGACAGGGAATAGCAATCAGCCCCAGCATTTT. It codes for CATRATGNSNQPQHF.

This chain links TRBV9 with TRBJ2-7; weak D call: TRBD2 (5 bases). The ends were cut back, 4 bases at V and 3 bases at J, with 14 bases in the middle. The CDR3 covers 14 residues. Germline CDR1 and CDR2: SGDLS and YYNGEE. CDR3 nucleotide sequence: TGTGCCAGCAGCATCGGAGGAATGTACTACGAGCAGTACTTC. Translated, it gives CASSIGGMYYEQYF.

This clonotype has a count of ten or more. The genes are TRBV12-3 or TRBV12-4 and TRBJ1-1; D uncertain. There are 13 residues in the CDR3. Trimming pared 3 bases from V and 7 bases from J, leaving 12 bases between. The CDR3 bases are TGTGCCAGCAGTTTTTCCCCCGTTCTTGAAGCTTTCTTT. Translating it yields CASSFSPVLEAFF.

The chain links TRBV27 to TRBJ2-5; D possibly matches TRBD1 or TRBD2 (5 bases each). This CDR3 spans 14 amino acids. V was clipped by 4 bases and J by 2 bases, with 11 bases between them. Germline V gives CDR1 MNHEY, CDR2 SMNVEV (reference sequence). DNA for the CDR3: TGTGCCAGCAGTTCATGGGGACCTCAAGAGACCCAGTACTTC. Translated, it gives CASSSWGPQETQYF.

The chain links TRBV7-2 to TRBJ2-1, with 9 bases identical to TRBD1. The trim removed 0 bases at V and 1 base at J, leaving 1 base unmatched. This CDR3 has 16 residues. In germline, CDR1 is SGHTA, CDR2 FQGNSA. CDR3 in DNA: TGTGCCAGCAGCTTAGCCGGGACAGGGTCCTACAATGAGCAGTTCTTC. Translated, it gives CASSLAGTGSYNEQFF.

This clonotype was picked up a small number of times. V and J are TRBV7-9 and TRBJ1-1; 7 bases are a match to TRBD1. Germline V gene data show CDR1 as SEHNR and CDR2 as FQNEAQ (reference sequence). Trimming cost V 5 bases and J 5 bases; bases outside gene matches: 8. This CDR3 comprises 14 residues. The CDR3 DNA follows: TGTGCCAGCAGCGCCTCACAGGGGAGGACTGAAGCTTTCTTT. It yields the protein CASSASQGRTEAFF.

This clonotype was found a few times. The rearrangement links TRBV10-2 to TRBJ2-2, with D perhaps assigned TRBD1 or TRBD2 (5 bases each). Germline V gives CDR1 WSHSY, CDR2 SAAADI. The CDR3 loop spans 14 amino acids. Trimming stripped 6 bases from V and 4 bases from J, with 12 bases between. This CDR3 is CASRTGTPTGELFF. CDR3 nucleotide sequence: TGCGCCAGCAGGACCGGGACCCCCACCGGGGAGCTGTTTTTT.

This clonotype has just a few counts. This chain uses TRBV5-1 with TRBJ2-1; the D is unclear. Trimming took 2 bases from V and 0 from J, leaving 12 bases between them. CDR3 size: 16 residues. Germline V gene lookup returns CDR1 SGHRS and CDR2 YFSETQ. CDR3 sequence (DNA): TGCGCCAGCAGCTTTGATAGGGCGACCTCCTACAATGAGCAGTTCTTC. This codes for CASSFDRATSYNEQFF.

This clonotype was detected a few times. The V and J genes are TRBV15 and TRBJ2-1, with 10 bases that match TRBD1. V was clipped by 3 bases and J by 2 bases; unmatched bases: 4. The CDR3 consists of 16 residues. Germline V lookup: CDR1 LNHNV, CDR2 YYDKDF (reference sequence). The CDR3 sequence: CATSSPDRGAYNEQFF. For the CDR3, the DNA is TGTGCCACCAGCAGTCCGGACAGGGGGGCCTACAATGAGCAGTTCTTC.

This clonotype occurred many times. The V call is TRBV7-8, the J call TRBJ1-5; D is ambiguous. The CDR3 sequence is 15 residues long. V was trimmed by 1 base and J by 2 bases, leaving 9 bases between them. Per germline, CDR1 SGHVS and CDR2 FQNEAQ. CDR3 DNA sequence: TGTGCCAGCAGCTTAGGCACCCTGGGCAATCAGCCCCAGCATTTT. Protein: CASSLGTLGNQPQHF.

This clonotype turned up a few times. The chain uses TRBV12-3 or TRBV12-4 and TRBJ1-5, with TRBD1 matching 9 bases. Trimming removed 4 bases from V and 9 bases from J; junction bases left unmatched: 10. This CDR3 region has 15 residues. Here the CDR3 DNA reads TGTGCCAGCAGTTCCCGGGACAGGGCGGGTTGGCCCCAGCATTTT. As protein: CASSSRDRAGWPQHF.

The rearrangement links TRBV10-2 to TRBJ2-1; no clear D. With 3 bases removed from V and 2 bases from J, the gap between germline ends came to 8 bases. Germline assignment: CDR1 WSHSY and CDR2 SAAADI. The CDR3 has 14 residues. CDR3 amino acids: CASSDRSTYNEQFF. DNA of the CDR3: TGCGCCAGCAGTGACCGGTCCACCTACAATGAGCAGTTCTTC.

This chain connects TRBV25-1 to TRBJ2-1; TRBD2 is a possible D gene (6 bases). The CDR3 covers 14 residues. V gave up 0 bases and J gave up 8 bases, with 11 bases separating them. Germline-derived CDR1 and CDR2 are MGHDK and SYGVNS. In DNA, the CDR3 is TGTGCCAGCAGTGAATACCGAGCGGGCGATGAGCAGTTCTTC. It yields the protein CASSEYRAGDEQFF. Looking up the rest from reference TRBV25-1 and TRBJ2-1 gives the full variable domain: EADIYQTPRYLVIGTGKKITLECSQTMGHDKMYWYQQDPGMELHLIHYSYGVNSTEKGDLSSESTVSRIRTEHFPLTLESARPSHTSQYLCASSEYRAGDEQFFGPGTRLTVL.